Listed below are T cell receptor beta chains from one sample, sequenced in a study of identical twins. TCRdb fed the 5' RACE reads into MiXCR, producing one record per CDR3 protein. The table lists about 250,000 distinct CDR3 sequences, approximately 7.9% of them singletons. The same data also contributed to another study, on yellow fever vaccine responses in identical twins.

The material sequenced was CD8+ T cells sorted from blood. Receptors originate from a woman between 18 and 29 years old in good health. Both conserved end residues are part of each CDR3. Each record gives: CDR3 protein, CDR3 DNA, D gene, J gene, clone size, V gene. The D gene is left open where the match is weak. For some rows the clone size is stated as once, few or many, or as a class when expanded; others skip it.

cdr3_aa: CASSPGQTNTEAFF; cdr3_nt: TGTGCCAGCAGCCCGGGACAGACAAACACTGAAGCTTTCTTT; d_call: TRBD1; j_call: TRBJ1-1; clone_size: many; v_call: TRBV7-9
cdr3_aa: CASSPRDRAYTEKLFF; cdr3_nt: TGTGCCAGCAGTCCGCGCGACAGAGCCTATACGGAAAAACTGTTTTTT; d_call: -; j_call: TRBJ1-4; clone_size: many; v_call: TRBV12-3/TRBV12-4
cdr3_aa: CASSSDVTQYF; cdr3_nt: TGTGCCAGCAGCTCAGATGTGACCCAGTACTTC; d_call: -; j_call: TRBJ2-5; clone_size: few; v_call: TRBV7-2
cdr3_aa: CASSQGGQGSDTQYF; cdr3_nt: TGTGCCAGCAGCCAAGGGGGACAGGGATCGGATACGCAGTATTTT; d_call: TRBD1; j_call: TRBJ2-3; clone_size: many; v_call: TRBV4-2
cdr3_aa: CSARGVVESGLYNEQFF; cdr3_nt: TGCAGTGCTAGAGGAGTCGTTGAGTCGGGACTCTACAATGAGCAGTTCTTC; d_call: -; j_call: TRBJ2-1; clone_size: -; v_call: TRBV20-1
cdr3_aa: CAISEGGGSSNQPQHF; cdr3_nt: TGTGCCATCAGTGAGGGCGGTGGATCTAGCAATCAGCCCCAGCATTTT; d_call: -; j_call: TRBJ1-5; clone_size: many; v_call: TRBV10-3
cdr3_aa: CASYNSPLHF; cdr3_nt: TGTGCCAGCTATAATTCACCCCTCCACTTT; d_call: -; j_call: TRBJ1-6; clone_size: many; v_call: TRBV6-5
cdr3_aa: CASSLEGGANYGYTF; cdr3_nt: TGCGCCAGCAGCTTGGAGGGGGGGGCTAACTATGGCTACACCTTC; d_call: -; j_call: TRBJ1-2; clone_size: few; v_call: TRBV5-1
cdr3_aa: CASSQGWAEVGTQYF; cdr3_nt: TGTGCCAGCAGCCAAGGTTGGGCCGAAGTGGGGACCCAGTACTTC; d_call: -; j_call: TRBJ2-5; clone_size: few; v_call: TRBV3-1
cdr3_aa: CASSSRDTQETQYF; cdr3_nt: TGTGCCAGCAGTTCCCGGGACACCCAAGAGACCCAGTACTTC; d_call: -; j_call: TRBJ2-5; clone_size: -; v_call: TRBV6-5
cdr3_aa: CASSLGDYQSYEQYF; cdr3_nt: TGCGCCAGCAGCTTGGGGGACTACCAAAGCTACGAGCAGTACTTC; d_call: TRBD2; j_call: TRBJ2-7; clone_size: many; v_call: TRBV5-1
cdr3_aa: CSARDVPPIRPSRDQPQHF; cdr3_nt: TGCAGTGCTAGAGATGTCCCTCCCATTAGGCCAAGCCGGGATCAGCCCCAGCATTTT; d_call: -; j_call: TRBJ1-5; clone_size: -; v_call: TRBV20-1
cdr3_aa: CASSGLATSYEQYF; cdr3_nt: TGTGCCAGCAGCGGACTAGCGACCTCCTACGAGCAGTACTTC; d_call: TRBD2; j_call: TRBJ2-7; clone_size: -; v_call: TRBV7-8
cdr3_aa: CASSQDHTRGDTQYF; cdr3_nt: TGCGCCAGCAGCCAAGACCACACAAGAGGAGATACGCAGTATTTT; d_call: -; j_call: TRBJ2-3; clone_size: many; v_call: TRBV4-1
cdr3_aa: CSARERTGASFNTYEQYF; cdr3_nt: TGCAGTGCTAGAGAGAGGACAGGGGCGTCCTTTAATACCTACGAGCAGTACTTC; d_call: TRBD1; j_call: TRBJ2-7; clone_size: -; v_call: TRBV20-1
cdr3_aa: CADVARNTGELFF; cdr3_nt: TGTGCCGATGTGGCTCGGAACACCGGGGAGCTGTTTTTT; d_call: -; j_call: TRBJ2-2; clone_size: many; v_call: TRBV10-3
cdr3_aa: CASSLGGLVEQYF; cdr3_nt: TGTGCCAGCAGTTTAGGGGGACTAGTAGAGCAGTACTTC; d_call: TRBD2; j_call: TRBJ2-7; clone_size: many; v_call: TRBV12-3/TRBV12-4
cdr3_aa: CSVAQGASPYEQYF; cdr3_nt: TGCAGCGTGGCACAGGGGGCCTCCCCCTACGAGCAGTACTTC; d_call: TRBD1; j_call: TRBJ2-7; clone_size: -; v_call: TRBV29-1
cdr3_aa: CASSGTTEAFF; cdr3_nt: TGTGCCAGCTCCGGCACCACTGAAGCTTTCTTT; d_call: -; j_call: TRBJ1-1; clone_size: many; v_call: TRBV4-2
cdr3_aa: CASSQGKSSYNEQFF; cdr3_nt: TGCGCCAGCAGCCAGGGGAAAAGCTCCTACAATGAGCAGTTCTTC; d_call: -; j_call: TRBJ2-1; clone_size: few; v_call: TRBV4-1